The 8 T cell receptor beta chains in this list originate from one sample, sequenced in a study of T cells in Graves' hyperthyroidism and ophthalmopathy. It was RNA transcripts that yielded the amplified TCR beta CDR3 regions. First-round RT-PCR of the TCR CDR3 relied on the HTBI primer set. TCRdb reanalysed the multiplex PCR reads using MiXCR and keeps one entry per CDR3 protein. The repertoire has roughly 510,000 distinct CDR3 sequences, under 25% of them found once; the top ten carry roughly 29%. Material for sequencing was blood. These TCRs come from a young man with Graves' hyperthyroidism.

This clonotype was picked up many times. The V and J genes are TRBV7-2 and TRBJ1-1; D gene ambiguous. CDR1 SGHTA and CDR2 FQGNSA come from the germline V gene. Trimming cost V 4 bases and J 0 bases, with 12 bases left between them. The CDR3 extends over 15 amino acids. In DNA form, the CDR3 reads TGTGCCAGCAGCTCGTACGGTGGAGTGAACACTGAAGCTTTCTTT. This codes for CASSSYGGVNTEAFF.

This clonotype was recorded at least ten times. V gene TRBV6-1 combines with J gene TRBJ2-6; D may be TRBD1 (6 bases). The germline V gene has CDR1 MNHNS and CDR2 SASEGT. V was cut by 6 bases and J by 2 bases, with 11 bases left in between. This CDR3 has 15 amino acids. CDR3: CASRLRGPGANVLTF. Here the CDR3 DNA reads TGTGCCAGCAGACTCAGGGGCCCTGGGGCCAACGTCCTGACTTTC.

This clonotype was observed a single time. The chain carries TRBV9 and TRBJ1-2; 10 positions match TRBD1. The CDR3 is made up of 16 amino acids. The germline V gene has CDR1 SGDLS and CDR2 YYNGEE. J was trimmed by 3 bases and V by 3 bases; bases with no gene match: 8. CDR3 nucleotide sequence: TGTGCCAGCAGCGCCGACAAGGACAGGGGGTACTATGGCTACACCTTC. Its translation: CASSADKDRGYYGYTF.

This clonotype has just a few counts. Its ends do not fully match the called genes, so a read error is possible. The chain carries TRBV6-2 or TRBV6-3 and TRBJ2-5; TRBD1 or TRBD2 may be the D gene (5 bases each). This CDR3 is built from 16 residues. Germline CDR1 MNHEY, CDR2 SVGEGT. The CDR3 is CASGYDPGRSAETQYF. The CDR3 DNA reads as TGTGCCAGCGGTTACGATCCGGGACGGTCCGCGGAGACCCAGTACTTC.

This clonotype was observed at least ten times. V usage is TRBV19 and J usage is TRBJ2-2; no clear D. CDR1 is LNHDA, CDR2 SQIVND, per germline (reference sequence). The V end lost 2 bases, the J end lost 4 bases, and 11 bases lay between the germline ends. The CDR3 contains 15 residues. CDR3 in amino acids: CASSISSRRTGELFF. CDR3 DNA sequence: TGTGCCAGTAGTATATCCAGTCGCCGCACCGGGGAGCTGTTTTTT.

Many counts were recorded for this clonotype. The chain employs TRBV24-1 and TRBJ1-5, with TRBD1 matching 9 bases. There are 17 residues in the CDR3. Germline V gives CDR1 KGHDR, CDR2 SFDVKD. V was clipped by 3 bases and J by 1 base; unmatched bases: 6. In nucleotides, the CDR3 is TGTGCCACCAGTGATGAACAGGGGGCGGGGAGCAATCAGCCCCAGCATTTT. Protein sequence: CATSDEQGAGSNQPQHF.

This clonotype was observed at least ten times. This chain uses TRBV11-3 with TRBJ1-2, with D unresolved. This CDR3 contains 14 residues. Germline V CDR1 and CDR2: SGHNT, YENEEA. Trimming stripped 2 bases from V and 1 base from J, with 8 bases between. Here the CDR3 reads CASSLQEGNYGYTF. As DNA, the CDR3 is TGTGCCAGCAGCTTACAGGAGGGTAACTATGGCTACACCTTC.

The rearrangement uses TRBV12-3 or TRBV12-4 and TRBJ2-5; 8 bases align to TRBD2. Trimming at V came to 6 bases and at J to 4 bases, leaving 10 bases not matched to a gene. This CDR3 contains 15 residues. In DNA, the CDR3 is TGTGCCAGCAGCCACCCGGGAGGGGCGAGAGAGACCCAGTACTTC. Its translation: CASSHPGGARETQYF.